The 9 T cell receptor beta chains given below trace back to one sample, sequenced in a study of CD8 T cells in ankylosing spondylitis. TCRdb called the 5' RACE reads again in MiXCR, with one record for every CDR3 protein. The table records about 250,000 distinct CDR3 sequences, roughly a quarter of them present only once. The sequencing input was blood, either unsorted or a sorted T cell fraction (not recorded which). Source of these receptors: a male donor with ankylosing spondylitis or in good health (not recorded which).

The genes are TRBV6-1 and TRBJ2-3; no clear D gene. V lost 6 bases to trimming and J lost 0 bases, with 7 bases between them. CDR3 size: 13 residues. The germline CDR1 and CDR2 sequences are MNHNS and SASEGT. The CDR3 here is CASRGMSTDTQYF. As DNA, the CDR3 is TGTGCCAGCAGGGGGATGAGCACAGATACGCAGTATTTT.

The genes are TRBV15 and TRBJ2-3; TRBD2 agrees at 8 bases. This CDR3 spans 17 amino acids. Germline loops: CDR1 LNHNV, CDR2 YYDKDF (reference sequence). Trimming removed 0 bases from V and 3 bases from J; junction bases left unmatched: 8. The CDR3 loop reads CATSRDLSGGGTDTQYF. CDR3 nucleotides: TGTGCCACCAGCAGAGATTTAAGCGGGGGTGGTACAGATACGCAGTATTTT.

This clonotype was recorded many times. This rearrangement joins TRBV27 to TRBJ2-1; tentatively, D is TRBD2 (5 bases). Trimming left V 4 bases short and J 6 bases short, with 22 bases between. This CDR3 spans 17 amino acids. Germline CDR1 is MNHEY and CDR2 is SMNVEV (reference sequence). The CDR3 sequence is CASSSYTGNPLLNEQFF. In DNA form, the CDR3 reads TGTGCCAGCAGTTCCTACACCGGGAACCCGCTCCTCAATGAGCAGTTCTTC.

This clonotype was seen ten or more times. V and J are TRBV12-3 or TRBV12-4 and TRBJ1-5; 7 bases are a match to TRBD1. With 6 bases clipped from V and 4 bases from J, the junction kept 3 bases outside the gene matches. There are 13 residues in the CDR3. The CDR3 nucleotides read TGTGCCAGCAGGGGGACAGAAAATCAGCCCCAGCATTTT. Residues: CASRGTENQPQHF.

This rearrangement joins TRBV3-1 to TRBJ2-7; tentative D call: TRBD2 (5 bases). This CDR3 region has 13 residues. The germline V gene encodes CDR1 LGHDT and CDR2 YNNKEL (reference sequence). Between the trimmed V and J ends, which lost 6 bases and 0 bases, there was a span of 9 bases. CDR3 bases: TGTGCCAGCAGATCGGACTCCTCCTACGAGCAGTACTTC. Translation: CASRSDSSYEQYF.

This chain links TRBV20-1 with TRBJ2-3; the D gene is possibly TRBD1 (5 bases). The CDR3 has 14 residues. V lost 7 bases, J lost 1 base, and 15 bases lay in between. Per the germline V gene, CDR1 is DFQATT and CDR2 is SNEGSKA (reference sequence). Written as DNA, the CDR3 is TGCAGTGTCCGATGGGGCGGACGCACAGATACGCAGTATTTT. This encodes CSVRWGGRTDTQYF.

This sequence joins TRBV5-6 and TRBJ2-5, with D unresolved. The CDR3 totals 13 residues. Per the germline V gene, CDR1 is SGHDT and CDR2 is YYEEEE. The V and J ends lost 4 bases and 7 bases respectively, with 14 bases between them. CDR3 sequence reads: CASSADWSGTQYF. As DNA, the CDR3 is TGTGCCAGCAGCGCGGATTGGTCGGGGACCCAGTACTTC.

This clonotype showed up many times. The V and J genes are TRBV20-1 and TRBJ2-5; no reliable D call. Germline CDR1 reads DFQATT; CDR2 reads SNEGSKA (reference sequence). V was trimmed by 7 bases and J by 2 bases, leaving 17 bases between them. CDR3 length equals 14 residues. The CDR3 protein is CSGTRMRIQETQYF. CDR3 in DNA: TGCAGTGGGACGAGGATGAGAATACAAGAGACCCAGTACTTC.

This clonotype was seen repeatedly, ten times or more. V is TRBV20-1 and J is TRBJ2-3; D possibly corresponds to TRBD2 (6 bases). Trimming left V 4 bases short and J 5 bases short, with 13 bases between. The CDR3 spans 13 residues. CDR1 and CDR2 (germline): DFQATT, SNEGSKA (reference sequence). The CDR3, as DNA: TGCAGTGCTACGGGGAGGCATTTAGATACGCAGTATTTT. Translated, it gives CSATGRHLDTQYF.